Following are 10 T cell receptor beta chains from one sample sequenced in a study of cytomegalovirus exposure and HLA in healthy donors. PCR was performed using 60 Vbeta and 13 Jbeta primers. Method: immunoSEQ multiplex PCR; TCRdb's copy keeps in-frame clones and lacks some. The sample lists some 120,000 clones, around three quarters occurring once. The sample comprised PBMCs. Receptor source: a man under 40 in good health and CMV-seronegative.

This chain connects TRBV4-3 to TRBJ2-5; 9 bases fit TRBD2. Germline loops: CDR1 LGHNA, CDR2 YSLEER. The CDR3 extends over 13 amino acids. Losses at the gene ends were 0 bases for V and 11 bases for J; bases not matched to a gene: 4. The DNA of the CDR3 is TGCGCCAGCAGCCAAGATTCTAGCGGGGAGCAGTACTTC. Translated: CASSQDSSGEQYF.

The CDR3 nucleotides read TGTGCCAGCAGTTCCATAGCGGGAATTAACTACGAGCAGTACTTC. This gives the protein CASSSIAGINYEQYF. The chain employs TRBV27 and TRBJ2-7; 8 bases agree with TRBD2. Trimming cost V 4 bases and J 3 bases; bases outside gene matches: 8. The CDR3 has 15 residues. The V gene's germline CDR1 is MNHEY and CDR2 SMNVEV (reference sequence).

The chain uses TRBV11-2 and TRBJ1-1; 11 bases line up with TRBD1. Losses at the gene ends were 7 bases for V and 5 bases for J; bases not matched to a gene: 9. The CDR3 runs to 15 residues. Germline V gene lookup returns CDR1 SGHAT and CDR2 FQNNGV. The CDR3: CASTEVGTGGTEAFF. DNA for the CDR3: TGTGCCAGCACCGAGGTCGGGACAGGGGGTACTGAAGCTTTCTTT.

The chain has TRBV11-2 and TRBJ1-2; the D gene is possibly TRBD1 (6 bases). The germline CDR1 and CDR2 sequences are SGHAT and FQNNGV. The CDR3 totals 15 residues. Trimming shortened V by 3 bases and J by 7 bases, and 18 bases separated the two germline ends. The CDR3 DNA reads as TGTGCCAGCAGCTTCGCCGGGACAACGGGCAGTGGCTACACCTTC. It specifies CASSFAGTTGSGYTF.

The chain couples TRBV27 to TRBJ2-6; TRBD1 matches 10 bases. The CDR3 totals 17 residues. After removal of 6 bases from V and 2 bases from J, the junction contained 7 bases not matched to a gene. Germline V gene data show CDR1 as MNHEY and CDR2 as SMNVEV (reference sequence). The CDR3 sequence is CASSLTGGLPGANVLTF. In DNA, the CDR3 is TGTGCCAGCAGCCTGACAGGGGGCCTGCCTGGGGCCAACGTCCTGACTTTC.

The chain employs TRBV5-1 and TRBJ1-3, with D maybe TRBD1 (5 bases). Trimming took 4 bases from V and 0 from J, leaving 11 bases between them. The germline V gene encodes CDR1 SGHRS and CDR2 YFSETQ. The CDR3 sequence is 15 residues long. This CDR3 reads CASSPGLSSGNTIYF. The CDR3 DNA is TGCGCCAGCAGCCCGGGACTGAGCTCTGGAAACACCATATATTTT.

Comment on this clone: Sequence at one end of the junction differs from germline and may be a read error. The chain recombines TRBV5-4 with TRBJ1-2; TRBD1 aligns across 9 bases. Germline V gene sequence: CDR1 SGHNT, CDR2 YYREEE (reference sequence). There are 14 residues in the CDR3. This CDR3 is CASSSQGQGNGYPF. CDR3 sequence (DNA): TGTGCCAGCAGCTCCCAGGGACAGGGAAATGGCTACCCCTTC.

V is TRBV7-9 and J is TRBJ2-7, with TRBD2 matching 8 bases. The V gene end was trimmed by 5 bases and the J gene end by 6 bases; junction bases not matched to a gene: 15. CDR1 is SEHNR and CDR2 is FQNEAQ in the germline V gene (reference sequence). This CDR3 region has 16 residues. The CDR3 sequence is CASSTTRGGRPSEQYF. The CDR3 DNA is TGTGCCAGCAGCACTACCCGGGGGGGGAGGCCATCCGAGCAGTACTTC.

This clone was observed once. J is TRBJ2-7 and V is TRBV19; 7 bases map to TRBD1. V lost 6 bases, J lost 1 base, and 9 bases stayed unmatched. Germline values: CDR1 LNHDA, CDR2 SQIVND (reference sequence). This CDR3 has 15 amino acids. CDR3 in DNA: TGTGCCAGTAGCAACGGACAGGCGCCTTCCTACGAGCAGTACTTC. Translation gives CASSNGQAPSYEQYF.

The V gene is TRBV5-6, the J gene TRBJ2-7; TRBD2 aligns across 8 bases. Per germline, CDR1 SGHDT and CDR2 YYEEEE. This CDR3 is built from 12 residues. After removal of 7 bases from V and 3 bases from J, the junction contained 3 bases not matched to a gene. The CDR3: CASAGTSYEQYF. The CDR3 DNA follows: TGTGCCAGCGCCGGGACTAGCTACGAGCAGTACTTC.